One sample yielded the 18 T cell receptor beta chains listed below, sequenced in a study of T cell responses to AZD1222 COVID-19 vaccine (dated by TCRdb to the early 2020s). This specimen's time point label, per the study, means: baseline before first vaccination. To prepare the library, the immunoSEQ multiplex PCR assay was applied. TCRdb provides this immuneACCESS table in a form limited to in-frame rearrangements. Some clones are lacking; in checked studies, under half of them reflect an unresolved V gene, and why the rest are absent is not known. The sample table contains about 100,000 clones; only one count was recorded for over 75% of them. Clones ranked in the top ten supply more than 8% of the sample. Specimen: peripheral blood, collected on day 0 of AZD1222 vaccination. The receptors were sampled from an adult in good health.

J is TRBJ2-2 and V is TRBV5-1; D is possibly TRBD1 (5 bases). Germline loops: CDR1 SGHRS, CDR2 YFSETQ. CDR3 length: 16 amino acids. V dropped 0 bases and J dropped 1 base, with 10 bases sitting between them. CDR3 sequence: CASSLEGQGNTGELFF. The CDR3 DNA sequence: TGCGCCAGCAGCTTGGAAGGGCAGGGGAACACCGGGGAGCTGTTTTTT.

This clone showed up just once. The chain joins TRBV15 to TRBJ1-5, with D hard to call. There are 13 residues in the CDR3. V lost 2 bases and J 3 bases, leaving 5 bases between the germline ends. The germline CDR1 and CDR2 sequences are LNHNV and YYDKDF (reference sequence). The CDR3 bases are TGTGCCACCAGCAGATCACCCAATCAGCCCCAGCATTTT. Encoded protein: CATSRSPNQPQHF. The whole variable domain, remainder taken from reference TRBV15 and TRBJ1-5, is DAMVIQNPRYQVTQFGKPVTLSCSQTLNHNVMYWYQQKSSQAPKLLFHYYDKDFNNEADTPDNFQSRRPNTSFCFLDIRSPGLGDTAMYLCATSRSPNQPQHFGDGTRLSIL.

The V call is TRBV19, the J call TRBJ2-3, with D possibly TRBD1 on 5 matching bases. Trimming took off 6 bases at V and 6 bases at J, with 13 bases between the two ends. Germline V CDR1 and CDR2: LNHDA, SQIVND (reference sequence). There are 13 residues in the CDR3. CDR3 nucleotide sequence: TGTGCCAGTAGGATCCAGGGATCCGATACGCAGTATTTT. Protein product: CASRIQGSDTQYF.

The V call is TRBV5-5, the J call TRBJ1-2, with TRBD1 identical over 10 bases. Losses at the gene ends were 0 bases for V and 7 bases for J; bases not matched to a gene: 3. The CDR3 length is 14 residues. In germline, CDR1 is SGHKS, CDR2 YYEKEE (reference sequence). CDR3 amino acids: CASSLGDRGLGYTF. CDR3 sequence (DNA): TGTGCCAGCAGCTTGGGGGACAGGGGCCTTGGCTACACCTTC.

V usage is TRBV2 and J usage is TRBJ1-5, with 10 positions matching TRBD1. CDR3 length equals 15 residues. Germline V lookup: CDR1 SNHLY, CDR2 FYNNEI. The junction had 6 bases not matched to a gene; V was cut back by 6 bases and J by 4 bases. CDR3 DNA sequence: TGTGCCAGCAGCGGTGGGACAGGGGCAAATCAGCCCCAGCATTTT. Protein product: CASSGGTGANQPQHF.

The J gene is TRBJ2-3, the V gene TRBV20-1; 8 bases map to TRBD2. This CDR3 region has 15 residues. Germline CDR1 and CDR2: DFQATT and SNEGSKA (reference sequence). Trimming cost V 3 bases and J 2 bases; bases outside gene matches: 7. For the CDR3, the DNA is TGCAGTGCTAGTAAGCGCGGGGGGAACACAGATACGCAGTATTTT. It translates to CSASKRGGNTDTQYF.

The CDR3 coding sequence is TGTGCCAGTCGTACAGCAGGTCACCCCGGGAACACCATATATTTT. It codes for CASRTAGHPGNTIYF. This rearrangement joins TRBV19 to TRBJ1-3; D remains ambiguous. Germline V gene data show CDR1 as LNHDA and CDR2 as SQIVND (reference sequence). This CDR3 spans 15 amino acids. V dropped 8 bases and J dropped 7 bases, with 21 bases sitting between them.

The genes are TRBV19 and TRBJ2-1; TRBD1 might be the D (5 bases). The V end lost 7 bases, the J end lost 3 bases, and 13 bases lay between the germline ends. This CDR3 has 14 amino acids. The V gene's germline CDR1 is LNHDA and CDR2 SQIVND (reference sequence). The CDR3 sequence: CASKEIGDYNEQFF. CDR3 in DNA: TGTGCCAGTAAGGAAATAGGGGACTACAATGAGCAGTTCTTC.

The chain recombines TRBV5-4 with TRBJ1-1, with TRBD1 matching over 7 bases. Looked up from germline, CDR1 is SGHNT and CDR2 is YYREEE (reference sequence). With V trimmed by 0 bases and J by 7 bases, 6 bases remained unmatched. The CDR3 length is 14 residues. For the CDR3, the DNA is TGTGCCAGCAGCTTGGCGAACAGGGGTAATGAAGCTTTCTTT. This translates into CASSLANRGNEAFF.

The genes are TRBV27 and TRBJ1-3; 10 positions agree with TRBD1. The germline V gene encodes CDR1 MNHEY and CDR2 SMNVEV (reference sequence). This CDR3 spans 14 amino acids. The V and J ends lost 6 bases and 7 bases, in that order; junction bases with no gene match: 6. CDR3 coding DNA: TGTGCCAGCAGGACAGGGGGCGCGGGTAACACCATATATTTT. Protein product: CASRTGGAGNTIYF.

This clone showed up just once. The V and J genes are TRBV6-2 or TRBV6-3 and TRBJ1-1; possible D gene TRBD1, 5 bases. The CDR3 sequence is 14 residues long. Germline values: CDR1 MNHEY, CDR2 SVGEGT. Trimming took off 5 bases at V and 7 bases at J, with 17 bases between the two ends. The CDR3 DNA sequence: TGTGCCAGCAGTAGTCAAGGGGCCTACGATGAAGCTTTCTTT. Translated, it gives CASSSQGAYDEAFF.

This sequence joins TRBV11-2 and TRBJ2-7, with 7 bases matching TRBD2. In germline, CDR1 is SGHAT, CDR2 FQNNGV. V shed 2 bases and J 3 bases; nucleotides not matched to a gene: 1. This CDR3 is 13 amino acids long. The CDR3 here is CASSLRTSYEQYF. In nucleotides, the CDR3 is TGTGCCAGCAGCTTAAGGACTAGCTACGAGCAGTACTTC.

The chain links TRBV27 to TRBJ2-7; TRBD1 aligns across 8 bases. This CDR3 region has 15 residues. The V segment lost 4 bases and the J segment 0 bases; nucleotides outside the gene matches: 5. Looked up from germline, CDR1 is MNHEY and CDR2 is SMNVEV (reference sequence). In DNA form, the CDR3 reads TGTGCCAGCAGTTGGGGACAGGATGTCTCCTACGAGCAGTACTTC. This translates into CASSWGQDVSYEQYF.

About this clone itself: A junction boundary mismatches the germline segment, possibly from a read error. The rearrangement joins TRBV28 to TRBJ2-7; possibly TRBD2 for D (6 bases). CDR1 is MDHEN and CDR2 is SYDVKM in the germline V gene. This CDR3 region has 13 residues. The DNA for the CDR3 is TGTGCCAGCCTTCCCGGGGGTTCCTTCGAGCAGTACTTC. It is translated as CASLPGGSFEQYF.

The chain links TRBV20-1 to TRBJ1-1; D unresolved. The germline CDR1 and CDR2 sequences are DFQATT and SNEGSKA (reference sequence). The CDR3 spans 11 residues. The CDR3 DNA reads as TGCAGGGTAGACCTGAACACTGAAGCTTTCTTT. This encodes CRVDLNTEAFF.

This clone appeared a single time. The gene calls are TRBV27 and TRBJ1-6; D gene ambiguous. The germline CDR1 and CDR2 sequences are MNHEY and SMNVEV (reference sequence). V lost 5 bases, J lost 4 bases, and 9 bases lay in between. CDR3 size: 14 residues. The CDR3 DNA reads as TGTGCCAGCAGTCCCAACCCTTATAATTCACCCCTCCACTTT. Translated, it gives CASSPNPYNSPLHF.

This chain connects TRBV5-6 to TRBJ1-4, with TRBD1 matching 7 bases. CDR3 length equals 14 residues. CDR1 and CDR2 (germline): SGHDT, YYEEEE. V shed 9 bases and J 4 bases; nucleotides not matched to a gene: 9. The CDR3 DNA is TGTGCCACCACAAAGGGGGCGAGTAATGAAAAACTGTTTTTT. Translated: CATTKGASNEKLFF.

The chain combines TRBV12-3 or TRBV12-4 with TRBJ2-7; D might be TRBD2 (5 bases). V lost 6 bases, J lost 3 bases, and 12 bases lay in between. There are 13 residues in the CDR3. In nucleotides, the CDR3 is TGTGCCAGCAGGGGGAGCGCAGTCTACGAGCAGTACTTC. Its protein product is CASRGSAVYEQYF.